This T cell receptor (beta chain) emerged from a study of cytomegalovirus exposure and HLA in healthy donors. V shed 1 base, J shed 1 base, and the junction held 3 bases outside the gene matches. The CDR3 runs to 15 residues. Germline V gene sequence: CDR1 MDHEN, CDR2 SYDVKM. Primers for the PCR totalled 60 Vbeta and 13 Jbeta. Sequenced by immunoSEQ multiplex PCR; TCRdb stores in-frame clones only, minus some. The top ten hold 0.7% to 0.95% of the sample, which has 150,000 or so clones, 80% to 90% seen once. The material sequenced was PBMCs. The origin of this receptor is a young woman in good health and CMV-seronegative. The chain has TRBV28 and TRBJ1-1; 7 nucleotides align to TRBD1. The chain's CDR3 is CASSLSRQGNTEAFF. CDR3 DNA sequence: TGTGCCAGCAGTTTATCGCGACAGGGGAACACTGAAGCTTTCTTT. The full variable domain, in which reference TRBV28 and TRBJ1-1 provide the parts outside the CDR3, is DVKVTQSSRYLVKRTGEKVFLECVQDMDHENMFWYRQDPGLGLRLIYFSYDVKMKEKGDIPEGYSVSREKKERFSLILESASTNQTSMYLCASSLSRQGNTEAFFGQGTRLTVV.